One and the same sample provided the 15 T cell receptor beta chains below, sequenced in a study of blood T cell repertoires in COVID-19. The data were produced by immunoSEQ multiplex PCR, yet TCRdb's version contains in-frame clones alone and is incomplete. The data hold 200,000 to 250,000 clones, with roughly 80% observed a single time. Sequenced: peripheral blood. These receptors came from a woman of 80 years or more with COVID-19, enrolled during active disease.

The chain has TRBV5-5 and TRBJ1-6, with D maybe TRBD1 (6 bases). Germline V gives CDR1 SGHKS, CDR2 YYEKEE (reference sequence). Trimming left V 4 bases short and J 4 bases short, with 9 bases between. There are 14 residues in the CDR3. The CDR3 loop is CASSPGQYNSPLHF. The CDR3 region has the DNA TGTGCCAGCAGCCCCGGACAGTATAATTCACCCCTCCACTTT.

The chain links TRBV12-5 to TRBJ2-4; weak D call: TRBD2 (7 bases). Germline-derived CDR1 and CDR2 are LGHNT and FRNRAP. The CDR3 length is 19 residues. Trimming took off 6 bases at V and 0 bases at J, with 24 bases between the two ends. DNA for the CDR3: TGTGCTAGTGGCCAGTCTGGCGGGGGCTTCTTGGTAGCCAAAAACATTCAGTACTTC. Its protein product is CASGQSGGGFLVAKNIQYF. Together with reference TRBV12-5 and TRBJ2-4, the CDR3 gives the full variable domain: DARVTQTPRHKVTEMGQEVTMRCQPILGHNTVFWYRQTMMQGLELLAYFRNRAPLDDSGMPKDRFSAEMPDATLATLKIQPSEPRDSAVYFCASGQSGGGFLVAKNIQYFGAGTRLSVL.

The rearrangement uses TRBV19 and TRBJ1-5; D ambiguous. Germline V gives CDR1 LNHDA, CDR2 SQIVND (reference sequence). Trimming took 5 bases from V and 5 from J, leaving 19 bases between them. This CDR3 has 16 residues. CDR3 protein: CASSLPRGVSDQPQHF. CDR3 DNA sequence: TGTGCCAGTAGTCTCCCCCGGGGAGTGAGCGATCAGCCCCAGCATTTT.

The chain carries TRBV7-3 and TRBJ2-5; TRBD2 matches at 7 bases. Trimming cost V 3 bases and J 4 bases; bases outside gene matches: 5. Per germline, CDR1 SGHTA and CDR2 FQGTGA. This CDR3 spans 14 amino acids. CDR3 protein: CASSLRLARETQYF. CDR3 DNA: TGTGCCAGCAGCTTGAGACTAGCTCGAGAGACCCAGTACTTC.

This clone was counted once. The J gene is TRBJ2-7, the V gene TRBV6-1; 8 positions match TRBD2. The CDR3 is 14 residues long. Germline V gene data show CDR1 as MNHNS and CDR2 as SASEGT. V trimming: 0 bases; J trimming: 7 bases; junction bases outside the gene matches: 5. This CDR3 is CASSEARGVWEQYF. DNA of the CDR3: TGTGCCAGCAGTGAAGCGCGGGGGGTTTGGGAGCAGTACTTC.

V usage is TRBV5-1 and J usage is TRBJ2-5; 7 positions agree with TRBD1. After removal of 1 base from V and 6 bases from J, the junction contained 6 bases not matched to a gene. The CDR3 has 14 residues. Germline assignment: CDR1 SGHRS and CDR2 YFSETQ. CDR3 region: CASSLRQGGKTQYF. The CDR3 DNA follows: TGCGCCAGCAGCTTGCGACAGGGTGGTAAGACCCAGTACTTC.

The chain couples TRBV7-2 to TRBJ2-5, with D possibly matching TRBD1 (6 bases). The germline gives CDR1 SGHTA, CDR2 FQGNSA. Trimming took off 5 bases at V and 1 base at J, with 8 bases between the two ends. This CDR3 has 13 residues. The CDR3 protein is CASSEGGQETQYF. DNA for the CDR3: TGTGCCAGCAGCGAAGGGGGCCAAGAGACCCAGTACTTC.

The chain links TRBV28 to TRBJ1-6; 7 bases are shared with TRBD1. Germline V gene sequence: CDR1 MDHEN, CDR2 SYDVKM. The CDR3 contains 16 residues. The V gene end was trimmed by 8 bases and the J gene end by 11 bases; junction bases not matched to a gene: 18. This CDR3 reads CASGTPEGARRTPLHF. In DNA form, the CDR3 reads TGTGCCAGCGGCACCCCGGAGGGGGCGAGACGGACACCCCTCCACTTT.

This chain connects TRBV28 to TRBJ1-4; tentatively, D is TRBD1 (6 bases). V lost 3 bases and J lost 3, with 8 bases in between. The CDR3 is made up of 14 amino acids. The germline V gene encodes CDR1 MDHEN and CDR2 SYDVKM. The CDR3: CASSFSGANEKLFF. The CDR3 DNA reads TGTGCCAGCAGTTTTTCAGGGGCTAATGAAAAACTGTTTTTT.

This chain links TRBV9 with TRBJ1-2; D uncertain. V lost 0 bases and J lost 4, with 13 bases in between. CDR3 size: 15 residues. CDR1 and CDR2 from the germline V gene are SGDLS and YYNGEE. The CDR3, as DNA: TGTGCCAGCAGCGTAGCCCCCGACACGAGCTATGGCTACACCTTC. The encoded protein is CASSVAPDTSYGYTF. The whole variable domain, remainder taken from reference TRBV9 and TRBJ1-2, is DSGVTQTPKHLITATGQRVTLRCSPRSGDLSVYWYQQSLDQGLQFLIQYYNGEERAKGNILERFSAQQFPDLHSELNLSSLELGDSALYFCASSVAPDTSYGYTFGSGTRLTVV.

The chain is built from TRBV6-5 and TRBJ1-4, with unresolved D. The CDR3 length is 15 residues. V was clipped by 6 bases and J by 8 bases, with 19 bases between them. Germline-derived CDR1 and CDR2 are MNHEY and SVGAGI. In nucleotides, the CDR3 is TGTGCCAGCAGCGTTCCGGGATCCAAAGGGGAAAAACTGTTTTTT. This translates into CASSVPGSKGEKLFF.

The CDR3 region is CASSQGYNEQFF. In DNA, the CDR3 is TGTGCCAGCAGCCAGGGTTACAATGAGCAGTTCTTC. This chain joins TRBV5-6 and TRBJ2-1, with a weak D call TRBD1 (5 bases). V was clipped by 4 bases and J by 4 bases, with 6 bases between them. The V gene's germline CDR1 is SGHDT and CDR2 YYEEEE. The length of the CDR3 is 12 residues.

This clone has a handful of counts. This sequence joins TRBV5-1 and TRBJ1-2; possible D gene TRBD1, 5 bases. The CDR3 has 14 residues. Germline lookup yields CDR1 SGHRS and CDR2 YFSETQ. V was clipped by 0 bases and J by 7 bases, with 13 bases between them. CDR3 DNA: TGCGCCAGCAGCTTGGGTCCCCCGGGGGGTGGCTACACCTTC. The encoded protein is CASSLGPPGGGYTF.

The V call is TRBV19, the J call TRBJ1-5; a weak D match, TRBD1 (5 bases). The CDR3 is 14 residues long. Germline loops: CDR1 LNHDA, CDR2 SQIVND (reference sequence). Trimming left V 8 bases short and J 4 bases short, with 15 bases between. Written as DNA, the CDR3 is TGTGCCAGTGCCCGCCAGGGTGATAATCAGCCCCAGCATTTT. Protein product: CASARQGDNQPQHF.

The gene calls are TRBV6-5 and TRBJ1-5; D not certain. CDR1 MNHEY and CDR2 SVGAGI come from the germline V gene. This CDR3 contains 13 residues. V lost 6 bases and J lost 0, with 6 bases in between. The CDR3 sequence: CASSQHSNQPQHF. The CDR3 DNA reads TGTGCCAGCAGCCAACATAGCAATCAGCCCCAGCATTTT.